Shown below are 23 T cell receptor beta chains from a single sample sequenced in a study of shared clonotypes between healthy human individuals. Assay used: immunoSEQ multiplex PCR; TCRdb lists only in-frame clones, some missing. The top ten hold more than 0.3% of the sample, which has about 380,000 clones, 96% seen once. The sample was memory CD8+ T cells sorted from blood. Subset denoted: CD45RO+ cells pooled with CCR7-negative TemRA cells. All receptors derive from a man aged 25 to 40 in good health.

The chain carries TRBV28 and TRBJ1-2; 7 bases match TRBD1. This CDR3 contains 13 residues. Per germline, CDR1 MDHEN and CDR2 SYDVKM. The ends lost 10 bases at V and 4 bases at J; junction bases unmatched: 9. The CDR3 DNA follows: TGTGCCAACTTTGCCCGGGACAGCTATGGCTACACCTTC. Encoded protein: CANFARDSYGYTF.

This chain links TRBV29-1 with TRBJ2-1; D is perhaps TRBD2 (5 bases). V was shortened by 5 bases and J by 0 bases, with 5 bases between the two germline ends. The CDR3 spans 12 residues. CDR1 is SQVTM, CDR2 ANQGSEA, per germline. CDR3 amino acids: CSVRGSYNEQFF. The CDR3 bases are TGCAGCGTTCGGGGCTCCTACAATGAGCAGTTCTTC.

The chain uses TRBV5-4 and TRBJ1-1, with D possibly being TRBD1 (5 bases). Trimming left V 2 bases short and J 3 bases short, with 5 bases between. The CDR3 extends over 12 amino acids. Looked up from germline, CDR1 is SGHNT and CDR2 is YYREEE (reference sequence). The CDR3 spells CASSLGDTEAFF. CDR3 in DNA: TGTGCCAGCAGCTTAGGGGACACTGAAGCTTTCTTT. Full variable domain (remainder filled in from reference TRBV5-4 and TRBJ1-1): ETGVTQSPTHLIKTRGQQVTLRCSSQSGHNTVSWYQQALGQGPQFIFQYYREEENGRGNFPPRFSGLQFPNYSSELNVNALELDDSALYLCASSLGDTEAFFGQGTRLTVV.

The gene calls are TRBV28 and TRBJ2-7, with TRBD2 identical over 16 bases. The CDR3 totals 15 residues. Losses at the gene ends were 9 bases for V and 2 bases for J; bases not matched to a gene: 4. From germline, CDR1 is MDHEN and CDR2 SYDVKM. The CDR3 DNA sequence: TGTGCCAGTGGGACTAGCGGGAGGGCCCCCTACGAGCAGTACTTC. This encodes CASGTSGRAPYEQYF.

The genes are TRBV6-4 and TRBJ1-2; D not resolved. This CDR3 region has 11 residues. The ends were cut back, 2 bases at V and 7 bases at J, with 5 bases in the middle. Germline CDR1 is MRHNA and CDR2 is SNTAGT. CDR3 nucleotides: TGTGCCAGCAGTGACGGTTTTGGCTACACCTTC. Translated, it gives CASSDGFGYTF.

In the case of this clone: A junction boundary mismatches the germline segment, possibly from a read error. The CDR3 nucleotides read TGTGCTAGCAGCTTTCCTCAGATAGCGGGAGGGACAGATACGCAGTATTTT. This codes for CASSFPQIAGGTDTQYF. The chain joins TRBV7-7 to TRBJ2-3, with 11 bases lining up with TRBD2. The CDR3 totals 17 residues. Germline V gene data show CDR1 as SSHAT and CDR2 as FNYEAQ (reference sequence).

The chain joins TRBV5-6 to TRBJ2-7, with D maybe TRBD2 (6 bases). The ends were cut back, 0 bases at V and 3 bases at J, with 13 bases in the middle. Germline-derived CDR1 and CDR2 are SGHDT and YYEEEE. This CDR3 has 15 amino acids. The CDR3 region has the DNA TGTGCCAGCAGCTTGGTAGAGGGACTCGGCTACGAGCAGTACTTC. Its protein is CASSLVEGLGYEQYF.

The gene calls are TRBV25-1 and TRBJ1-5, with 11 bases that match TRBD1. Germline V CDR1 and CDR2: MGHDK, SYGVNS. The CDR3 loop spans 12 amino acids. Trimming took 8 bases from V and 6 from J; bases not matched to a gene: 0. The CDR3 loop is CASGQGAQPQHF. CDR3 sequence (DNA): TGTGCCAGCGGACAGGGGGCTCAGCCCCAGCATTTT.

V is TRBV11-2 and J is TRBJ2-7, with TRBD1 matching over 10 bases. The V gene's germline CDR1 is SGHAT and CDR2 FQNNGV. The CDR3 is 17 amino acids. V shed 3 bases, J shed 7 bases, and the junction held 15 bases outside the gene matches. This chain's CDR3 is CASSLKTGGVITGEQYF. The CDR3 coding sequence is TGTGCCAGCAGCTTGAAGACAGGGGGCGTAATTACGGGTGAGCAGTACTTC.

The V and J genes are TRBV2 and TRBJ1-5, with D possibly TRBD1 on 6 matching bases. Germline V gene lookup returns CDR1 SNHLY and CDR2 FYNNEI. V lost 5 bases, J lost 0 bases, and 14 bases lay in between. The CDR3 runs to 16 residues. For the CDR3, the DNA is TGTGCCAGCAGTTACAGGGTAGGGTATAGCAATCAGCCCCAGCATTTT. Translating it yields CASSYRVGYSNQPQHF.

The genes are TRBV4-2 and TRBJ2-3, with 7 bases identical to TRBD2. This CDR3 region has 16 residues. The V gene's germline CDR1 is LGHNA and CDR2 YNFKEQ. V shed 4 bases and J 2 bases; nucleotides not matched to a gene: 9. In nucleotides, the CDR3 is TGTGCCAGCAGCCGCGGGCCGCGGGGGAACACAGATACGCAGTATTTT. This gives the protein CASSRGPRGNTDTQYF.

This chain connects TRBV2 to TRBJ2-1, with TRBD2 matching 7 bases. The CDR3 loop spans 15 amino acids. Trimming removed 6 bases from V and 2 bases from J; junction bases left unmatched: 7. The germline CDR1 and CDR2 sequences are SNHLY and FYNNEI. CDR3 residues: CASRPGGRAYNEQFF. CDR3 in DNA: TGTGCCAGCAGGCCCGGCGGGAGAGCCTACAATGAGCAGTTCTTC. The full variable domain, with the rest looked up from reference TRBV2 and TRBJ2-1, is EPEVTQTPSHQVTQMGQEVILRCVPISNHLYFYWYRQILGQKVEFLVSFYNNEISEKSEIFDDQFSVERPDGSNFTLKIRSTKLEDSAMYFCASRPGGRAYNEQFFGPGTRLTVL.

The rearrangement links TRBV9 to TRBJ2-5; D may match TRBD1 or TRBD2 (5 bases each). Trimming pared 0 bases from V and 5 bases from J, leaving 14 bases between. Germline loops: CDR1 SGDLS, CDR2 YYNGEE. This CDR3 spans 15 amino acids. CDR3 residues: CASSVVGEPSETQYF. Here the CDR3 DNA reads TGTGCCAGCAGCGTAGTGGGGGAGCCGAGTGAGACCCAGTACTTC.

V and J are TRBV4-1 and TRBJ2-5; D unresolved. V was cut by 0 bases and J by 2 bases, with 10 bases left in between. CDR3 length: 15 amino acids. The germline CDR1 and CDR2 sequences are MGHRA and YSYEKL. The CDR3 spells CASSQDYGQQETQYF. CDR3 coding DNA: TGCGCCAGCAGCCAAGATTACGGGCAGCAAGAGACCCAGTACTTC.

Comment on this clone: Other DNA sequences of this sample code for an identical CDR3. The genes are TRBV5-1 and TRBJ1-2; 7 positions match TRBD1. The germline CDR1 and CDR2 sequences are SGHRS and YFSETQ. The CDR3 consists of 12 residues. Trimming at V came to 2 bases and at J to 5 bases, leaving 0 bases not matched to a gene. The CDR3 loop is CASSLQGYGYTF. The CDR3, as DNA: TGCGCCAGCAGCTTACAGGGGTATGGCTACACCTTC.

The chain employs TRBV25-1 and TRBJ2-7, with 8 positions matching TRBD2. Germline loops: CDR1 MGHDK, CDR2 SYGVNS. V dropped 2 bases and J dropped 2; count of bases not matched to a gene: 5. This CDR3 is built from 15 residues. In DNA form, the CDR3 reads TGTGCCAGCAGTGAAGGTACGGGAGGGCCCTACGAGCAGTACTTC. Its translation is CASSEGTGGPYEQYF.

This chain uses TRBV5-1 with TRBJ2-3, with unresolved D. Per the germline V gene, CDR1 is SGHRS and CDR2 is YFSETQ. Deletions cut 0 bases from V and 4 bases from J, with 15 bases between. This CDR3 is 16 amino acids long. The CDR3 coding sequence is TGCGCCAGCAGCTTGGACCTGGTAGAGATGGCAGATACGCAGTATTTT. Protein sequence: CASSLDLVEMADTQYF.

This clone was counted a single time. The J gene is TRBJ2-5, the V gene TRBV7-8; D unresolved. The CDR3 is 12 residues long. V shed 5 bases and J shed 7 bases, with 11 bases lying between them. CDR1 and CDR2 (germline): SGHVS, FQNEAQ. CDR3 region: CASSPEVGTQYF. CDR3 in DNA: TGTGCCAGCAGCCCTGAAGTAGGGACCCAGTACTTC.

The rearrangement joins TRBV14 to TRBJ1-2, with 9 bases lining up with TRBD1. J lost 6 bases, V lost 4 bases, and 3 bases had no gene match. This CDR3 has 13 residues. The germline gives CDR1 SGHDN, CDR2 FVKESK. The CDR3 loop reads CASSLRDRDGYTF. The CDR3 nucleotides read TGTGCCAGCAGCCTCCGGGACAGGGATGGCTACACCTTC. The variable domain in full, completed from reference TRBV14 and TRBJ1-2, reads EAGVTQFPSHSVIEKGQTVTLRCDPISGHDNLYWYRRVMGKEIKFLLHFVKESKQDESGMPNNRFLAERTGGTYSTLKVQPAELEDSGVYFCASSLRDRDGYTFGSGTRLTVV.

About this clone: Within the sample, other DNA sequences also encode this same CDR3. The V and J genes are TRBV6-5 and TRBJ1-1, with D tentatively TRBD1 (5 bases). The V and J ends lost 6 bases and 4 bases respectively, with 12 bases between them. CDR3 length: 13 amino acids. Looked up from germline, CDR1 is MNHEY and CDR2 is SVGAGI. The CDR3 sequence is CASSYGGSTEAFF. Written as DNA, the CDR3 is TGTGCCAGCAGCTATGGGGGGAGCACTGAAGCTTTCTTT.

This clone has only one observation. One junction end does not reproduce the germline sequence, and a read error may be involved. The rearrangement uses TRBV7-7 and TRBJ1-3, with D hard to call. The length of the CDR3 is 14 residues. Germline assignment: CDR1 SSHAT and CDR2 FNYEAQ (reference sequence). CDR3 sequence reads: CASSPNAGGNTIYF. The CDR3 bases are TGTGCTAGCAGCCCAAACGCCGGGGGAAACACCATATATTTT. The full variable domain, with the rest looked up from reference TRBV7-7 and TRBJ1-3, is GAGVSQSPRYKVTKRGQDVTLRCDPISSHATLYWYQQALGQGPEFLTYFNYEAQPDKSGLPSDRFSAERPEGSISTLTIQRTEQRDSAMYRCASSPNAGGNTIYFGEGSWLTVV.

This chain links TRBV27 with TRBJ2-5; the match to TRBD2 covers 10 bases. V lost 8 bases and J lost 5; bases outside the gene matches: 11. Germline V lookup: CDR1 MNHEY, CDR2 SMNVEV (reference sequence). This CDR3 has 15 amino acids. The CDR3 loop reads CASGILASGSETQYF. The CDR3 DNA reads TGTGCCAGCGGGATCCTGGCTAGCGGGAGCGAGACCCAGTACTTC.

This rearrangement joins TRBV6-1 to TRBJ2-7; D is undetermined. Deletions cut 4 bases from V and 3 bases from J, with 19 bases between. CDR1 and CDR2 (germline): MNHNS, SASEGT. The CDR3 runs 16 residues. The CDR3 bases are TGTGCCAGCAGTGGATGGGAAAGTTTCCTAAACTACGAGCAGTACTTC. Protein: CASSGWESFLNYEQYF.